Each of the 9 T cell receptor beta chains below was sequenced from the same sample in a study of vaccination and CD4 T cells after COVID-19. Sequencing of the DNA from cultured CD4+ T cells was carried out with the Oncomine TCR Beta short-read assay. TCRdb ran MiXCR on the PCR reads and lists one entry per CDR3 protein. This sample has about 4,000 distinct CDR3 sequences, with 71% found just once. Their specific antigens are unknown. As for treatment: approximately 9-day PBMC culture with coronavirus spike peptide pools or control peptides (ViraFEST assay). The sample comprised CD4+ T cells from blood, cultured in vitro. The source is a human donor who had recovered from COVID-19.

The V call is TRBV24-1, the J call TRBJ1-2, with D possibly being TRBD1 (5 bases). The V end lost 1 base, the J end lost 4 bases, and 9 bases lay between the germline ends. Per the germline V gene, CDR1 is KGHDR and CDR2 is SFDVKD. The CDR3 consists of 14 residues. CDR3 nucleotides: TGTGCCACCAGTGATTTTGGGACCCCCTATGGCTACACCTTC. Its translation: CATSDFGTPYGYTF.

The V and J genes are TRBV6-2 or TRBV6-3 and TRBJ1-2; no firm D call. With 6 bases removed from V and 8 bases from J, the gap between germline ends came to 10 bases. Per the germline V gene, CDR1 is MNHEY and CDR2 is SVGEGT. The CDR3 totals 11 residues. Here the CDR3 DNA reads TGTGCCAGCAGCGACGCGTTCGGCTACACCTTC. Its protein is CASSDAFGYTF.

The chain couples TRBV7-9 to TRBJ1-1; 8 bases are a match to TRBD1. CDR3 size: 19 residues. The germline CDR1 and CDR2 sequences are SEHNR and FQNEAQ (reference sequence). The V segment lost 3 bases and the J segment 1 base; nucleotides outside the gene matches: 16. DNA for the CDR3: TGTGCCAGCAGCTTGGCCGCGAACAGGGGGATGCGGGCGAACACTGAAGCTTTCTTT. Amino acids: CASSLAANRGMRANTEAFF.

This clonotype is classed as medium-sized. The chain couples TRBV10-3 to TRBJ1-1, with D maybe TRBD1 (5 bases). With 10 bases removed from V and 1 base from J, the gap between germline ends came to 13 bases. The germline CDR1 and CDR2 sequences are ENHRY and SYGVKD. This CDR3 has 13 amino acids. This chain's CDR3 is CATRELPNTEAFF. CDR3 in DNA: TGTGCCACCAGGGAACTGCCGAACACTGAAGCTTTCTTT.

This sequence joins TRBV7-9 and TRBJ1-6; D ambiguous. V gave up 3 bases and J gave up 4 bases, with 10 bases separating them. This CDR3 region has 15 residues. Germline V gives CDR1 SEHNR, CDR2 FQNEAQ (reference sequence). The CDR3 bases are TGTGCCAGCAGCTTGGAGGGATCGTATAATTCACCCCTCCACTTT. Translated, it gives CASSLEGSYNSPLHF.

The chain carries TRBV20-1 and TRBJ1-2; a weak D match, TRBD1 (5 bases). The germline V gene encodes CDR1 DFQATT and CDR2 SNEGSKA (reference sequence). V was trimmed by 5 bases and J by 4 bases, leaving 17 bases between them. The CDR3 loop spans 14 amino acids. CDR3 protein: CSAPQERGSYGYTF. The CDR3 DNA reads as TGCAGTGCTCCTCAAGAGAGGGGAAGCTATGGCTACACCTTC.

This clonotype has more than one count but fewer than ten. Its ends do not fully match the called genes, so a read error is possible. The chain recombines TRBV6-5 with TRBJ1-2; no reliable D call. This CDR3 contains 14 residues. Per germline, CDR1 MNHEY and CDR2 SVGAGI. The DNA for the CDR3 is TGTGCCAGCAGTCACTCACCGGGAAACTATGGCTACACCTTC. Translating gives CASSHSPGNYGYTF.

The V gene is TRBV4-1, the J gene TRBJ1-3, with D unclear. Trimming stripped 1 base from V and 7 bases from J, with 20 bases between. The CDR3 is 17 residues long. Germline loops: CDR1 MGHRA, CDR2 YSYEKL. In DNA, the CDR3 is TGCGCCAGCAGCCAAGTCGCAGGCAGCAACTCTAGGAACACCATATATTTT. This sequence encodes CASSQVAGSNSRNTIYF.

By frequency in the sample, this clonotype is medium-sized. V and J are TRBV27 and TRBJ1-4; TRBD1 aligns across 8 bases. The V segment lost 4 bases and the J segment 7 bases; nucleotides outside the gene matches: 5. The CDR3 is made up of 14 amino acids. Germline CDR1 reads MNHEY; CDR2 reads SMNVEV (reference sequence). In nucleotides, the CDR3 is TGTGCCAGCAGTTCAGGGGGCACTGGTGAAAAACTGTTTTTT. Amino acid sequence: CASSSGGTGEKLFF.